Reported below is one T cell receptor (beta chain). No antigen is known for it. These data come from a study of shared clonotypes between healthy human individuals. Study-wide context: The study used three CD4 naive, three CD4 memory, two CD8 naive and one CD8 memory plate per donor.

The V gene lost 4 bases and the J gene lost 0 bases, with 10 bases spanning the gap. Germline CDR1 and CDR2: LNHDA and SQIVND (reference sequence). CDR3 size: 15 residues. Overall study findings and caveats: An expected dependence of interdonor clonotype sharing on sequencing depth was noted. Represented genetic and exposure-history diversity was restricted by having few donors.

Profiled with immunoSEQ multiplex PCR; TCRdb holds only in-frame clones, not every one. Of 650,000 to 800,000 clones listed, over 60% were seen once; the top ten hold more than 1.5%. This TCR was sampled from a woman aged 25 to 39 in good health. The chain joins TRBV19 to TRBJ1-5; D gene uncertain. The sequencing input was memory CD4+ T cells sorted from blood. Subset meaning: CD45RA-negative fraction. CDR3 nucleotides: TGTGCCAGTAGTAGCGCAGTCTATAGCAATCAGCCCCAGCATTTT. This gives the protein CASSSAVYSNQPQHF.